This TCR beta chain was captured in a study of T cell changes during pregnancy in multiple sclerosis. The V gene's germline CDR1 is MNHNS and CDR2 SASEGT. CDR3 length equals 14 residues. Trimming left V 3 bases short and J 2 bases short, with 8 bases between. Clones were sequenced by immunoSEQ multiplex PCR, and TCRdb holds only the in-frame ones, with some missing. Of about 61,000 clones in the sample, around 89% were seen once. The source material was peripheral blood, sampled in the first trimester of pregnancy. The sequence derives from a female donor in good health, enrolled as a control in a pregnancy study. The chain recombines TRBV6-1 with TRBJ1-5, with D uncertain. CDR3 DNA: TGTGCCAGCAGTGAGACTTTAGGCAATCAGCCCCAGCATTTT. Its translation is CASSETLGNQPQHF.